The 23 T cell receptor beta chains in this list originate from one sample, sequenced in a study of CXCR3-negative and CXCR3-positive naive CD8 T cells. UMI-labeled TRB cDNA libraries were prepared by 5' RACE. TCRdb re-called the 5' RACE reads and gives one entry per CDR3 protein, without DNA. In total, the table holds some 130,000 distinct CDR3 sequences. Sequencing was done on a sample of naive CXCR3- CD8+ T cells from blood. Regarding subset: CD45RO-CCR7+CD27+CD95- naive CD8+ T cells lacking CXCR3 (TNR3-). The receptors originated from a human donor in good health. Some clones in this sample may be carry-over from other donors' samples.

The CDR3 here is CASSSPSNTEAFF. The chain couples TRBV5-4 to TRBJ1-1. Germline loops: CDR1 SGHNT, CDR2 YYREEE (reference sequence). This CDR3 spans 13 amino acids.

V and J are TRBV15 and TRBJ2-5. The CDR3 sequence is 15 residues long. Germline V gives CDR1 LNHNV, CDR2 YYDKDF (reference sequence). The CDR3 spells CATSRDTEETETQYF.

The chain uses TRBV10-3 and TRBJ2-3; the D gene TCRdb calls, TRBD1, cannot be checked with no DNA. The CDR3 contains 15 residues. CDR1 and CDR2 (germline): ENHRY, SYGVKD. CDR3 in amino acids: CAISGRTGGLDTQYF.

The J gene is TRBJ2-7, the V gene TRBV28; absent DNA, TCRdb's TRBD1 call cannot be checked. The CDR3 is made up of 12 amino acids. Germline CDR1 MDHEN, CDR2 SYDVKM. The CDR3 region is CASSFALYEQYF.

The V gene is TRBV6-6, the J gene TRBJ1-5; there is no DNA to check the TCRdb D call of TRBD1. This CDR3 has 18 amino acids. In germline, CDR1 is MNHNY, CDR2 SVGAGI (reference sequence). The CDR3: CASSYGPRAGGINQPQHF.

The chain links TRBV6-6 to TRBJ2-3; TCRdb designates TRBD2, a call that cannot be tested without DNA. Germline-derived CDR1 and CDR2 are MNHNY and SVGAGI (reference sequence). The CDR3 has 16 amino acids. The CDR3 protein is CASSPPFEGGTDTQYF.

The chain uses TRBV10-3 and TRBJ2-5. The germline CDR1 and CDR2 sequences are ENHRY and SYGVKD. The CDR3 consists of 14 residues. Here the CDR3 reads CAISGANSQETQYF.

The V call is TRBV7-9, the J call TRBJ1-1. The CDR3 runs 14 residues. Germline assignment: CDR1 SEHNR and CDR2 FQNEAQ (reference sequence). CDR3: CASTGRGVDTEAFF.

The genes are TRBV28 and TRBJ2-7; as DNA is missing, the TRBD2 call by TCRdb cannot be tested. Germline V CDR1 and CDR2: MDHEN, SYDVKM. The CDR3 is 18 residues long. The chain's CDR3 is CASSFSLLLAGTPYEQYF.

The chain uses TRBV6-2 or TRBV6-3 and TRBJ2-7; TCRdb gives TRBD2 as the D gene, but with no DNA this cannot be confirmed. The CDR3 covers 14 residues. Germline loops: CDR1 MNHEY, CDR2 SVGEGT. The chain's CDR3 is CASSTPGPAREQYF.

This sequence joins TRBV20-1 and TRBJ2-4; TCRdb's D call of TRBD2 is untestable without DNA. The germline CDR1 and CDR2 sequences are DFQATT and SNEGSKA (reference sequence). CDR3 length: 14 amino acids. CDR3: CSPRPGLRANIQYF.

The J gene is TRBJ1-2, the V gene TRBV7-8; the D call from TCRdb, TRBD1, cannot be confirmed without DNA. The CDR3 consists of 17 residues. Germline assignment: CDR1 SGHVS and CDR2 FQNEAQ. CDR3 sequence: CASSLALWGNTNYGYTF. Supplemented by reference TRBV7-8 and TRBJ1-2, the full variable domain reads GAGVSQSPRYKVAKRGQDVALRCDPISGHVSLFWYQQALGQGPEFLTYFQNEAQLDKSGLPSDRFFAERPEGSVSTLKIQRTQQEDSAVYLCASSLALWGNTNYGYTFGSGTRLTVV.

The CDR3 loop reads CASSVPGNTEAFF. The rearrangement uses TRBV9 and TRBJ1-1. The CDR3 length is 13 residues. The germline CDR1 and CDR2 sequences are SGDLS and YYNGEE.

V gene TRBV12-3 or TRBV12-4 combines with J gene TRBJ2-6. This CDR3 spans 15 amino acids. The CDR3 is CASSLATTGANVLTF.

The rearrangement uses TRBV7-3 and TRBJ2-7; there is no DNA to check the TCRdb D call of TRBD1. Germline V lookup: CDR1 SGHTA, CDR2 FQGTGA. The length of the CDR3 is 15 residues. The CDR3: CASSLLQGAGYEQYF.

The chain has TRBV7-9 and TRBJ1-1; TCRdb proposes TRBD1, but this gene call is untestable without DNA. CDR1 and CDR2 (germline): SEHNR, FQNEAQ (reference sequence). The CDR3 runs 14 residues. Here the CDR3 reads CASSSTTGDTEAFF.

The V gene is TRBV11-2, the J gene TRBJ2-7; TCRdb's D call of TRBD2 is untestable without DNA. The CDR3 is 17 residues long. Germline values: CDR1 SGHAT, CDR2 FQNNGV. The CDR3 here is CASSLRAVEYPKDEQYF.

The genes are TRBV7-9 and TRBJ2-2. The germline gives CDR1 SEHNR, CDR2 FQNEAQ (reference sequence). This CDR3 has 12 amino acids. This chain's CDR3 is CASSLWVGELFF.

V gene TRBV29-1 combines with J gene TRBJ2-7. Germline CDR1 is SQVTM and CDR2 is ANQGSEA. The CDR3 totals 13 residues. The CDR3 here is CSVVYGQVYEQYF.

This CDR3 is CASSPGQGDSLTFF. V gene TRBV5-6 combines with J gene TRBJ2-7; TCRdb proposes TRBD1, but this gene call is untestable without DNA. From germline, CDR1 is SGHDT and CDR2 YYEEEE. The CDR3 loop spans 14 amino acids.

The genes are TRBV15 and TRBJ2-7; TCRdb picks TRBD2, but there is no DNA to check that call. CDR1 and CDR2 from the germline V gene are LNHNV and YYDKDF (reference sequence). This CDR3 spans 13 amino acids. CDR3 protein: CATLGPLRGEQYF.

The rearrangement links TRBV12-3 or TRBV12-4 to TRBJ2-1; TCRdb's D call, TRBD2, is unchecked because there is no DNA. This CDR3 region has 12 residues. The CDR3 is CASAHSGREQFF.

The chain has TRBV9 and TRBJ2-7; without DNA, the TCRdb call of TRBD1 cannot be checked. The CDR3 spans 15 residues. Germline V gene lookup returns CDR1 SGDLS and CDR2 YYNGEE. Here the CDR3 reads CASSVGPDRVYEQYF. The full variable domain, with the rest looked up from reference TRBV9 and TRBJ2-7, is DSGVTQTPKHLITATGQRVTLRCSPRSGDLSVYWYQQSLDQGLQFLIQYYNGEERAKGNILERFSAQQFPDLHSELNLSSLELGDSALYFCASSVGPDRVYEQYFGPGTRLTVT.